Below, 21 T cell receptor beta chains from the same sample are listed, as sequenced in a study of blood T cell repertoires in COVID-19. Data came from immunoSEQ multiplex PCR; TCRdb stores just in-frame clones and leaves some out. In the table there are approximately 250,000 clones, roughly 84% of which are singletons. Specimen: peripheral blood. Receptor source: a woman aged 45-65 years with acute or convalescent COVID-19.

This clone counts as medium-sized (0.01 to 0.1%). The genes are TRBV6-5 and TRBJ2-7; D might be TRBD1 (5 bases). The ends were cut back, 4 bases at V and 0 bases at J, with 7 bases in the middle. Germline lookup yields CDR1 MNHEY and CDR2 SVGAGI. The CDR3 runs 13 residues. This CDR3 is CASSSTDSYEQYF. CDR3 bases: TGTGCCAGCAGTTCGACAGACTCCTACGAGCAGTACTTC.

On this clone itself: In the same sample, other DNA sequences code for this CDR3. The J gene is TRBJ2-7, the V gene TRBV5-6; 7 bases match TRBD2. Trimming took 0 bases from V and 7 from J; bases not matched to a gene: 4. CDR3 length: 13 amino acids. Germline CDR1 SGHDT, CDR2 YYEEEE. The CDR3: CASSLVGGEEQYF. CDR3 nucleotides: TGTGCCAGCAGCTTGGTTGGGGGGGAGGAGCAGTACTTC.

The chain recombines TRBV11-3 with TRBJ2-1, with D possibly matching TRBD2 (5 bases). Germline CDR1 is SGHNT and CDR2 is YENEEA. The CDR3 covers 14 residues. Trimming shortened V by 3 bases and J by 8 bases, and 14 bases separated the two germline ends. CDR3 nucleotides: TGTGCCAGCAGCTTGGACTCCCCAACCCATGAGCAGTTCTTC. It translates to CASSLDSPTHEQFF.

This chain uses TRBV6-1 with TRBJ2-1; 9 bases match TRBD1. CDR3 length: 14 amino acids. In germline, CDR1 is MNHNS, CDR2 SASEGT. The V segment lost 4 bases and the J segment 5 bases; nucleotides outside the gene matches: 3. CDR3 loop: CASSGQGGHNEQFF. The CDR3 coding sequence is TGTGCCAGCAGTGGACAGGGGGGCCACAATGAGCAGTTCTTC.

This rearrangement joins TRBV23-1 to TRBJ2-7; unclear D gene. Being an ORF, TRBV23-1 has a function that is uncertain. This CDR3 has 13 residues. Trimming removed 2 bases at V and 0 bases at J, with 5 bases between. The CDR3, as DNA: TGCGCCAGCAGTCAAACAGACTCCTACGAGCAGTACTTC. Translated: CASSQTDSYEQYF.

The rearrangement joins TRBV19 to TRBJ1-2; unclear D gene. Germline V gene lookup returns CDR1 LNHDA and CDR2 SQIVND (reference sequence). The CDR3 loop spans 14 amino acids. Trimming took off 6 bases at V and 1 base at J, with 12 bases between the two ends. This CDR3 is CASSYLGDNYGYTF. The CDR3 DNA follows: TGTGCCAGTAGCTACCTGGGAGATAACTATGGCTACACCTTC.

This chain uses TRBV5-1 with TRBJ2-5, with D uncertain. Germline-derived CDR1 and CDR2 are SGHRS and YFSETQ. V was pared by 10 bases and J by 3 bases, with 10 bases between. CDR3 length: 11 residues. DNA for the CDR3: TGCGCCGTAACCCAGAAAGAGACCCAGTACTTC. Its protein product is CAVTQKETQYF.

Only one count was recorded for this clone. The rearrangement uses TRBV7-9 and TRBJ2-5, with D possibly matching TRBD2 (5 bases). The CDR3 is 12 amino acids. Between the trimmed V and J ends, which lost 5 bases and 5 bases, there was a span of 9 bases. Looked up from germline, CDR1 is SEHNR and CDR2 is FQNEAQ (reference sequence). Here the CDR3 DNA reads TGTGCCAGCAGCCAGCCGGGGGAGACCCAGTACTTC. It yields the protein CASSQPGETQYF.

J is TRBJ1-2 and V is TRBV12-3 or TRBV12-4, with a weak D call TRBD1 (6 bases). The germline V and J ends were trimmed by 8 bases and 4 bases, with 11 bases remaining between them. This CDR3 is 12 amino acids long. The CDR3 DNA reads as TGTGCCAGCCTAGGGGGGGGCTATGGCTACACCTTC. Translated, it gives CASLGGGYGYTF.

This chain uses TRBV6-2 or TRBV6-3 with TRBJ2-7; D remains ambiguous. This CDR3 has 12 residues. Per germline, CDR1 MNHEY and CDR2 SVGEGT. Trimming took 4 bases from V and 0 from J, leaving 4 bases between them. The CDR3 loop reads CASSSRSYEQYF. The CDR3 DNA follows: TGTGCCAGCAGTTCCCGCTCCTACGAGCAGTACTTC.

The rearrangement uses TRBV20-1 and TRBJ1-5; D ambiguous. V was pared by 3 bases and J by 1 base, with 10 bases between. This CDR3 is 14 amino acids long. Germline CDR1 reads DFQATT; CDR2 reads SNEGSKA (reference sequence). The CDR3 protein is CSASGERSNQPQHF. In nucleotides, the CDR3 is TGCAGTGCTAGTGGGGAGAGGAGCAATCAGCCCCAGCATTTT.

This sequence joins TRBV28 and TRBJ2-2; 9 bases are shared with TRBD2. J was trimmed by 4 bases and V by 5 bases; bases with no gene match: 8. The CDR3 runs to 16 residues. Germline V gene sequence: CDR1 MDHEN, CDR2 SYDVKM. The CDR3 region has the DNA TGTGCCAGCAGTACCCCGGGACTAGCAATCACCGGGGAGCTGTTTTTT. It specifies CASSTPGLAITGELFF. Variable domain in full (rest from reference TRBV28 and TRBJ2-2): DVKVTQSSRYLVKRTGEKVFLECVQDMDHENMFWYRQDPGLGLRLIYFSYDVKMKEKGDIPEGYSVSREKKERFSLILESASTNQTSMYLCASSTPGLAITGELFFGEGSRLTVL.

This chain links TRBV2 with TRBJ1-3; D unresolved. Germline V gene lookup returns CDR1 SNHLY and CDR2 FYNNEI. CDR3 size: 11 residues. V was cut by 10 bases and J by 0 bases, with 4 bases left in between. Here the CDR3 DNA reads TGTGCCATACACTCTGGAAACACCATATATTTT. This codes for CAIHSGNTIYF.

In DNA form, the CDR3 reads TGTGCCAGCAGCCCGAGTGGACAGGGTTTCGAGCAGTACTTC. Its translation: CASSPSGQGFEQYF. The rearrangement uses TRBV14 and TRBJ2-7, with TRBD1 matching 8 bases. The junction had 8 bases not matched to a gene; V was cut back by 4 bases and J by 6 bases. The CDR3 covers 14 residues. Germline V gene sequence: CDR1 SGHDN, CDR2 FVKESK. Complete variable domain (other parts from reference TRBV14 and TRBJ2-7): EAGVTQFPSHSVIEKGQTVTLRCDPISGHDNLYWYRRVMGKEIKFLLHFVKESKQDESGMPNNRFLAERTGGTYSTLKVQPAELEDSGVYFCASSPSGQGFEQYFGPGTRLTVT.

There are a few counts of this clone. The CDR3 sequence is CASSYSSQNQPQHF. Here the CDR3 DNA reads TGTGCCAGCAGTTACTCTTCACAAAATCAGCCCCAGCATTTT. The chain couples TRBV6-6 to TRBJ1-5, with unresolved D. CDR3 length equals 14 residues. Germline loops: CDR1 MNHNY, CDR2 SVGAGI (reference sequence). Trimming left V 0 bases short and J 4 bases short, with 7 bases between.

This clone has just a few counts. Distinct nucleotide sequences in the sample also encode this CDR3. The chain employs TRBV6-5 and TRBJ2-1, with D tentatively TRBD2 (5 bases). The germline V gene encodes CDR1 MNHEY and CDR2 SVGAGI. V gave up 6 bases and J gave up 10 bases, with 13 bases separating them. CDR3 length equals 12 residues. CDR3 sequence: CASSVERGEQFF. The DNA of the CDR3 is TGTGCCAGCAGCGTGGAACGAGGGGAGCAGTTCTTC.

The J gene is TRBJ1-1, the V gene TRBV20-1, with TRBD1 matching 10 bases. Losses at the gene ends were 6 bases for V and 11 bases for J; bases not matched to a gene: 3. This CDR3 has 10 amino acids. From germline, CDR1 is DFQATT and CDR2 SNEGSKA (reference sequence). The CDR3 region is CSARDRGAFF. CDR3 DNA sequence: TGCAGTGCCAGGGACAGGGGCGCTTTCTTT.

The rearrangement joins TRBV7-8 to TRBJ1-5; tentatively, D is TRBD1 (5 bases). CDR3 length equals 14 residues. CDR1 and CDR2 from the germline V gene are SGHVS and FQNEAQ. V was cut by 5 bases and J by 0 bases, with 8 bases left in between. The CDR3: CASSPGGSNQPQHF. DNA of the CDR3: TGTGCCAGCAGCCCCGGGGGTAGCAATCAGCCCCAGCATTTT.

The chain carries TRBV6-5 and TRBJ2-7; TRBD1 matches 9 bases. J lost 5 bases, V lost 4 bases, and 6 bases had no gene match. Per the germline V gene, CDR1 is MNHEY and CDR2 is SVGAGI. CDR3 length: 14 residues. The CDR3 reads CASSSRTGEDEQYF. In DNA form, the CDR3 reads TGTGCCAGCAGTTCCAGGACAGGGGAGGACGAGCAGTACTTC.

DNA for the CDR3: TGTGCCAGCAGTCCCAAAGGGGGGGCGCTTAAGAATGAGCAGTTCTTC. Protein product: CASSPKGGALKNEQFF. The chain couples TRBV2 to TRBJ2-1; D might be TRBD2 (7 bases). The germline gives CDR1 SNHLY, CDR2 FYNNEI. V lost 5 bases and J lost 7, with 21 bases in between. The CDR3 length is 16 residues.

The rearrangement uses TRBV6-5 and TRBJ1-5; no clear D gene. The ends were cut back, 8 bases at V and 0 bases at J, with 14 bases in the middle. The CDR3 contains 15 residues. Germline CDR1 is MNHEY and CDR2 is SVGAGI. This CDR3 reads CASLQYPYSNQPQHF. The CDR3 DNA reads as TGTGCCAGCCTACAGTACCCTTATAGCAATCAGCCCCAGCATTTT.